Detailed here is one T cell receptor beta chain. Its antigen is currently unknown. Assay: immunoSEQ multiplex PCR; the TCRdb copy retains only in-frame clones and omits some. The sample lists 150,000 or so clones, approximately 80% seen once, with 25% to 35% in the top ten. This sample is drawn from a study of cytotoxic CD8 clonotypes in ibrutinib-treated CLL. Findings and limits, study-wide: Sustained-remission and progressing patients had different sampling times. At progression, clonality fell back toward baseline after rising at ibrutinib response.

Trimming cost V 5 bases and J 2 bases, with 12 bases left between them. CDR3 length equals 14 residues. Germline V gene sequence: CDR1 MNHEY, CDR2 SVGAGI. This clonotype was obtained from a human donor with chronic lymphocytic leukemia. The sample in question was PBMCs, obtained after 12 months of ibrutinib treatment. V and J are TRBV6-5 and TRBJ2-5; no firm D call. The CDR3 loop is CASSTTDTQETQYF. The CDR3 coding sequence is TGTGCCAGCAGTACCACAGACACTCAAGAGACCCAGTACTTC.